This T cell receptor (beta chain) was captured by sequencing in a study of OX40 agonist ivuxolimab in advanced cancers. General study points: Antigen specificity was not determined for the expanded peripheral T cells.

In the case of this clone: Its target is unknown.

Systemic immunosuppression or autoimmune disease history was grounds to exclude patients. Trimming removed 0 bases from V and 2 bases from J, with 9 bases in between. This CDR3 has 14 residues. Germline V gene data show CDR1 as SGHRS and CDR2 as YFSETQ. Here immunoSEQ multiplex PCR was the method, and the copy in TCRdb shows in-frame clones only, minus some. In the table there are approximately 94,000 clones, roughly 90% of which are singletons. Sequencing was performed on CD4+ or CD8+ T cells sorted from blood, taken in a trial of the OX40 agonist ivuxolimab. V and J are TRBV5-1 and TRBJ2-7; D is undetermined. The sequence was collected from an adult with an advanced solid tumor such as melanoma, head and neck, liver or kidney cancer. The CDR3 DNA sequence: TGCGCCAGCAGCTTGGTGGTCGCTCCCTACGAGCAGTACTTC. It encodes CASSLVVAPYEQYF. Combining the CDR3 with reference TRBV5-1 and TRBJ2-7 gives the whole variable domain KAGVTQTPRYLIKTRGQQVTLSCSPISGHRSVSWYQQTPGQGLQFLFEYFSETQRNKGNFPGRFSGRQFSNSRSEMNVSTLELGDSALYLCASSLVVAPYEQYFGPGTRLTVT.